The sample holds a few counts of the clone carrying this T cell receptor beta chain. These data originate in a study of blood T cell repertoires in COVID-19. The wider study: Italy, Spain and the United States were the sources of the convalescent and acute COVID-19 samples. In each case, the material was cDNA or gDNA derived from T cells, B-cell-depleted T cells, or PBMCs.

Under the authors' procedure: Reference gene primer amplification gave nucleated cell count estimates. Assay: immunoSEQ multiplex PCR; the TCRdb copy retains only in-frame clones and omits some. That table furnishes V, J and clone size, whereas the DNA furnished D and trimming. Of fewer than 90,000 clones in the sample, just under 85% were seen once. The sequencing sample was made of peripheral blood. This clonotype was sampled from a man between 70 and 80 years old with acute or convalescent COVID-19.

CDR3 sequence: CASSSPGTGGARGNTIYF. CDR3 coding DNA: TGTGCCAGCAGCAGCCCCGGGACAGGGGGCGCGAGAGGAAACACCATATATTTT. V usage is TRBV9 and J usage is TRBJ1-3; 12 nucleotides line up with TRBD1. Germline loops: CDR1 SGDLS, CDR2 YYNGEE. CDR3 length: 18 residues. Trimming took 4 bases from V and 4 from J; bases not matched to a gene: 12.